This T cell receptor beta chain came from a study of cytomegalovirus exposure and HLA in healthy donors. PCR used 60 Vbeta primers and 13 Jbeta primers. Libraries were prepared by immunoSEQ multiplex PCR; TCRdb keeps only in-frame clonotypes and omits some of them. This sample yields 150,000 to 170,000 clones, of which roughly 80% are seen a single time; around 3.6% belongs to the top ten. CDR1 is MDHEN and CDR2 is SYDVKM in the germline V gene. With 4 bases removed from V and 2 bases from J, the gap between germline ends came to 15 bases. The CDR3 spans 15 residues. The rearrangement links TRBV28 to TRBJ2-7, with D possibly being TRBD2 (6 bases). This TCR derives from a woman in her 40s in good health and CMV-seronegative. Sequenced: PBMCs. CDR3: CASSSGEWGPYEQYF. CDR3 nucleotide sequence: TGTGCCAGCAGTTCGGGGGAATGGGGACCCTACGAGCAGTACTTC.